These 20 T cell receptor beta chains were sequenced from one sample in a study of radiotherapy plus CTLA-4 blockade in lung cancer. The assay was immunoSEQ multiplex PCR, and TCRdb's table has in-frame clones only and misses some. The top ten clones hold around 15% of a sample with tens of thousands of clones, roughly 86% of them seen once. The sequences come from peripheral blood, collected from a patient treated with radiotherapy plus ipilimumab. All receptors come from a human donor with non-small cell lung cancer that progressed on radiotherapy plus ipilimumab.

V usage is TRBV7-3 and J usage is TRBJ2-1, with D possibly being TRBD1 or TRBD2 (6 bases each). Germline V gene lookup returns CDR1 SGHTA and CDR2 FQGTGA. The CDR3 is 14 amino acids. With 3 bases removed from V and 2 bases from J, the gap between germline ends came to 8 bases. This CDR3 is CASSFGGPYNEQFF. DNA of the CDR3: TGTGCCAGCAGCTTCGGGGGCCCCTACAATGAGCAGTTCTTC.

CDR3 region: CASSLGTVNQPQHF. In DNA form, the CDR3 reads TGTGCCAGCAGCTTAGGGACGGTGAATCAGCCCCAGCATTTT. The chain links TRBV6-6 to TRBJ1-5; possibly TRBD1 for D (5 bases). V lost 6 bases and J 4 bases, leaving 13 bases between the germline ends. CDR3 size: 14 residues. Germline CDR1 MNHNY, CDR2 SVGAGI (reference sequence).

The chain uses TRBV27 and TRBJ1-2; D is uncertain. Germline V gene lookup returns CDR1 MNHEY and CDR2 SMNVEV (reference sequence). CDR3 size: 14 residues. V dropped 3 bases and J dropped 7 bases, with 15 bases sitting between them. CDR3 nucleotide sequence: TGTGCCAGCAGTTTCCGCGGCGGGGAGGGTGGCTACACCTTC. Translating it yields CASSFRGGEGGYTF.

V and J are TRBV11-1 and TRBJ2-7, with 8 bases identical to TRBD1. The CDR3 sequence is 14 residues long. Germline-derived CDR1 and CDR2 are SGHAT and FQDESV (reference sequence). The J segment lost 5 bases and the V segment lost 8 bases, leaving 11 bases of the junction unmatched. CDR3 in DNA: TGTGCCAGCGTCGGGACAGGTTTGTCTGACGAGCAGTACTTC. This codes for CASVGTGLSDEQYF. The variable domain in full, with the rest retrieved from reference TRBV11-1 and TRBJ2-7, is EAEVAQSPRYKITEKSQAVAFWCDPISGHATLYWYRQILGQGPELLVQFQDESVVDDSQLPKDRFSAERLKGVDSTLKIQPAELGDSAMYLCASVGTGLSDEQYFGPGTRLTVT.

The V gene is TRBV11-2, the J gene TRBJ1-3, with D possibly matching TRBD1 (5 bases). CDR3 length equals 16 residues. V was shortened by 5 bases and J by 0 bases, with 14 bases between the two germline ends. CDR1 and CDR2 from the germline V gene are SGHAT and FQNNGV. The DNA of the CDR3 is TGTGCCAGCAGCCCTAGCAGGGACCCCTCTGGAAACACCATATATTTT. Amino acid sequence: CASSPSRDPSGNTIYF.

This chain connects TRBV7-9 to TRBJ1-2, with TRBD1 as a possible D gene (5 bases). The V gene's germline CDR1 is SEHNR and CDR2 FQNEAQ (reference sequence). V lost 5 bases and J 4 bases, leaving 11 bases between the germline ends. The CDR3 covers 13 residues. CDR3 sequence reads: CASSPDSSYGYTF. DNA of the CDR3: TGTGCCAGCAGCCCAGACAGTTCCTATGGCTACACCTTC.

The chain has TRBV19 and TRBJ1-6; TRBD1 matches at 7 bases. Germline CDR1 reads LNHDA; CDR2 reads SQIVND (reference sequence). V dropped 4 bases and J dropped 14; count of bases not matched to a gene: 8. This CDR3 comprises 13 residues. CDR3 nucleotides: TGTGCCAGTAGTACGCGGGACAGAGGCACCCTCCACTTT. Protein product: CASSTRDRGTLHF. The full variable domain, its missing parts supplied by reference TRBV19 and TRBJ1-6, is DGGITQSPKYLFRKEGQNVTLSCEQNLNHDAMYWYRQDPGQGLRLIYYSQIVNDFQKGDIAEGYSVSREKKESFPLTVTSAQKNPTAFYLCASSTRDRGTLHFGNGTRLTVT.

The chain carries TRBV5-4 and TRBJ2-5, with D possibly matching TRBD1 (5 bases). The V end was cut by 0 bases, the J end by 5 bases, with 14 bases between. Germline CDR1 is SGHNT and CDR2 is YYREEE (reference sequence). The CDR3 is made up of 15 amino acids. The CDR3 spells CASSLGGAGFETQYF. CDR3 in DNA: TGTGCCAGCAGCTTGGGGGGCGCAGGGTTTGAGACCCAGTACTTC.

V and J are TRBV4-3 and TRBJ2-1; maybe TRBD1 (6 bases). The CDR3 contains 13 residues. V lost 5 bases, J lost 8 bases, and 13 bases lay in between. Germline CDR1 and CDR2: LGHNA and YSLEER. The CDR3: CASSTSRGYEQFF. DNA of the CDR3: TGCGCCAGCAGCACGAGCAGGGGCTATGAGCAGTTCTTC.

The rearrangement uses TRBV2 and TRBJ1-4, with 7 bases that match TRBD1. The J segment lost 4 bases and the V segment lost 8 bases, leaving 22 bases of the junction unmatched. The germline V gene encodes CDR1 SNHLY and CDR2 FYNNEI. The CDR3 is 19 amino acids. In nucleotides, the CDR3 is TGTGCCAGCTCAACCCCCCGGACAGGAGGGGGTAGAAGTAATGAAAAACTGTTTTTT. It encodes CASSTPRTGGGRSNEKLFF. The full variable domain, completed using reference TRBV2 and TRBJ1-4, is EPEVTQTPSHQVTQMGQEVILRCVPISNHLYFYWYRQILGQKVEFLVSFYNNEISEKSEIFDDQFSVERPDGSNFTLKIRSTKLEDSAMYFCASSTPRTGGGRSNEKLFFGSGTQLSVL.

On this clone itself: One end of the junction is discordant with germline, which a read error may explain. The chain carries TRBV7-7 and TRBJ2-1; 7 bases fit TRBD2. The CDR3 has 16 amino acids. The germline V gene has CDR1 SSHAT and CDR2 FNYEAQ (reference sequence). DNA for the CDR3: TGTGCTAGCAGCTTGTCAGCGGGAACGGTTTACAATGAGCAGTTCTTC. This sequence encodes CASSLSAGTVYNEQFF.

The CDR3, as DNA: TGCAGCGCGGGGAAGATAAGAGCACAAATCAAGCCCCAGCATTTT. This codes for CSAGKIRAQIKPQHF. The chain links TRBV29-1 to TRBJ1-5; no clear D gene. V was shortened by 7 bases and J by 8 bases, with 24 bases between the two germline ends. Per germline, CDR1 SQVTM and CDR2 ANQGSEA. This CDR3 region has 15 residues.

The sample holds one count of this clone. This chain joins TRBV29-1 and TRBJ1-1, with 9 bases aligning to TRBD1. The CDR3 sequence is 14 residues long. Looked up from germline, CDR1 is SQVTM and CDR2 is ANQGSEA. J was trimmed by 7 bases and V by 6 bases; bases with no gene match: 12. In DNA form, the CDR3 reads TGCAGCGTGACGCGCGGGACAGGGTCCGGTGAAGCTTTCTTT. Translating gives CSVTRGTGSGEAFF.

V usage is TRBV2 and J usage is TRBJ2-7; 8 bases fit TRBD2. CDR3 length: 14 residues. V shed 7 bases, J shed 7 bases, and the junction held 12 bases outside the gene matches. The germline CDR1 and CDR2 sequences are SNHLY and FYNNEI. This CDR3 is CASIEGLGAGEQYF. CDR3 nucleotides: TGTGCCAGCATCGAGGGACTAGGAGCGGGAGAGCAGTACTTC.

The chain carries TRBV18 and TRBJ1-2; 8 positions agree with TRBD1. Trimming removed 3 bases from V and 5 bases from J; junction bases left unmatched: 5. The CDR3 covers 14 residues. Germline V gene sequence: CDR1 KGHSH, CDR2 LQKENI. CDR3 bases: TGTGCCAGCTCACCGGGACAGGAGGGGTATGGCTACACCTTC. Protein: CASSPGQEGYGYTF.

The chain combines TRBV19 with TRBJ1-1, with D unresolved. The CDR3 covers 14 residues. CDR1 and CDR2 (germline): LNHDA, SQIVND (reference sequence). V was shortened by 3 bases and J by 0 bases, with 8 bases between the two germline ends. The CDR3 sequence is CASSIKVMNTEAFF. CDR3 DNA sequence: TGTGCCAGTAGTATCAAAGTGATGAACACTGAAGCTTTCTTT.

The genes are TRBV6-5 and TRBJ2-1; 10 bases are shared with TRBD2. V gave up 6 bases and J gave up 7 bases; unmatched junction bases: 3. Germline values: CDR1 MNHEY, CDR2 SVGAGI. This CDR3 region has 13 residues. CDR3 sequence: CASRASGSNEQFF. As DNA, the CDR3 is TGTGCCAGCAGGGCTAGCGGGAGTAATGAGCAGTTCTTC.

This clone was found once. The rearrangement links TRBV30 to TRBJ2-3, with a weak D call TRBD1 (6 bases). CDR3 length equals 18 residues. Trimming removed 0 bases from V and 4 bases from J, with 23 bases in between. From germline, CDR1 is GTSNPN and CDR2 SVGIG (reference sequence). CDR3 in DNA: TGTGCCTGGAGTGTACACTACCCTCAACAGGGAGTCCCAGATACGCAGTATTTT. This codes for CAWSVHYPQQGVPDTQYF.

The CDR3 DNA sequence: TGCGCCAGCAGCCAAGATCGGGGTAGCGGGAGAACAGATACGCAGTATTTT. It specifies CASSQDRGSGRTDTQYF. The V and J genes are TRBV4-3 and TRBJ2-3; 9 nucleotides align to TRBD2. The germline gives CDR1 LGHNA, CDR2 YSLEER. V trimming: 0 bases; J trimming: 3 bases; junction bases outside the gene matches: 7. The CDR3 covers 17 residues.

The chain joins TRBV7-9 to TRBJ2-7; 7 nucleotides line up with TRBD1. Germline V gene lookup returns CDR1 SEHNR and CDR2 FQNEAQ (reference sequence). The CDR3 consists of 14 residues. The trim removed 5 bases at V and 2 bases at J, leaving 6 bases unmatched. For the CDR3, the DNA is TGTGCCAGCAGCACCACAGGGGTCCCCTACGAGCAGTACTTC. It is translated as CASSTTGVPYEQYF.